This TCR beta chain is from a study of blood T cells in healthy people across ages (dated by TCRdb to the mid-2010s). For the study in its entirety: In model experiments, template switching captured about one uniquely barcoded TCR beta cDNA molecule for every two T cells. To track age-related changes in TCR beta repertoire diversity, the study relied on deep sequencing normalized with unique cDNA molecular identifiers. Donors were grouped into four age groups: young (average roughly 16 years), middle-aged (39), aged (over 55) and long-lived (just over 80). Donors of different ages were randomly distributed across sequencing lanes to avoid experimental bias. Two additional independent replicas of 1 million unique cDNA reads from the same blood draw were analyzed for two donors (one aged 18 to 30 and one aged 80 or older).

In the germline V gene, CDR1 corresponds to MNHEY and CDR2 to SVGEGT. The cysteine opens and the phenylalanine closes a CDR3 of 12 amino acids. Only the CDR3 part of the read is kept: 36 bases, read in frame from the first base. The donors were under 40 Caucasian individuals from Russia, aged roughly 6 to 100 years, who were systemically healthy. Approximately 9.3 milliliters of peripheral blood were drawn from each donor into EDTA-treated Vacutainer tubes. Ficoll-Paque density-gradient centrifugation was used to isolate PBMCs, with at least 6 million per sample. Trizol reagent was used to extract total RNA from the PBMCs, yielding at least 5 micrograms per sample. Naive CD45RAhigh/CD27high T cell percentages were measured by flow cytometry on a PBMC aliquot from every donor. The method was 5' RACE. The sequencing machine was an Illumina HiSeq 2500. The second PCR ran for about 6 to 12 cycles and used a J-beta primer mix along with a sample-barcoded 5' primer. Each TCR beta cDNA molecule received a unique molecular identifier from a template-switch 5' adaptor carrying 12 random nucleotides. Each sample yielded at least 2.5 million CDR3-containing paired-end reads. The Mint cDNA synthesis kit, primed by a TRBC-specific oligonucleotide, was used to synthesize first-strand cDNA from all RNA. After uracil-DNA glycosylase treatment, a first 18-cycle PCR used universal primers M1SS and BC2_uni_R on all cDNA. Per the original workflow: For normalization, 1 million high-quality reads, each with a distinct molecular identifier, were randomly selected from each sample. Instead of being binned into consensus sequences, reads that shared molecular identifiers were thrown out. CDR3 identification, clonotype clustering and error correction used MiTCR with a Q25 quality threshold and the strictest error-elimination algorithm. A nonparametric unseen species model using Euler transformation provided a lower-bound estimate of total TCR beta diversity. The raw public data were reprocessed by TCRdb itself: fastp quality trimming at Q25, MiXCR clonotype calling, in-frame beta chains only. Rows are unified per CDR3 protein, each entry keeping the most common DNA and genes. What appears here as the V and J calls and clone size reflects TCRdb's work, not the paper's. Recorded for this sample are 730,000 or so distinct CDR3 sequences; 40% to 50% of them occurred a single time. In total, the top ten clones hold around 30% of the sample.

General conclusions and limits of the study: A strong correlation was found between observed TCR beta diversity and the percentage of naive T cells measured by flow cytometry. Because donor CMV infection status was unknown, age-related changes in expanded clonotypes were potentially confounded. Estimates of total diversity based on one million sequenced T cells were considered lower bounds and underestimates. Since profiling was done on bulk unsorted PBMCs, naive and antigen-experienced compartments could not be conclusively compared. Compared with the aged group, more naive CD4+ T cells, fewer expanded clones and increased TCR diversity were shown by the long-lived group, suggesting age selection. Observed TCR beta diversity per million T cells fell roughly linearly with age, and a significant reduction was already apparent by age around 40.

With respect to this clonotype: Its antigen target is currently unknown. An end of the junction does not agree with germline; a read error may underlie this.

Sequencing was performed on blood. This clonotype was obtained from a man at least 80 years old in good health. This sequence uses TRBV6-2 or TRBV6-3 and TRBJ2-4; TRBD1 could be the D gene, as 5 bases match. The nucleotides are TGTGTCAGCATGGGGCGGCTGAACATTCAGTACTTC. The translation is CVSMGRLNIQYF.